These 3 T cell receptor beta chains came from one sample sequenced in a study of blood T cells in healthy people across ages. Alongside a J-beta primer mix, a sample-barcoded 5' primer served in a second PCR lasting roughly 6 to 11 cycles. A single record per CDR3 protein comes from TCRdb applying MiXCR to the 5' RACE reads. Of about 1.8 million distinct CDR3 sequences listed, about 49% are singletons. Sequencing was performed on blood. Receptor source: a woman in her thirties or forties in good health.

This sequence joins TRBV18 and TRBJ2-5; 11 nucleotides agree with TRBD2. V dropped 4 bases and J dropped 4; count of bases not matched to a gene: 5. CDR3 length: 15 amino acids. Germline CDR1 KGHSH, CDR2 LQKENI. In nucleotides, the CDR3 is TGTGCCAGCTCACACCGACTAGCGGGGTCAGAGACCCAGTACTTC. It is translated as CASSHRLAGSETQYF.

The chain uses TRBV18 and TRBJ1-6; 7 bases line up with TRBD1. Trimming removed 3 bases from V and 9 bases from J; junction bases left unmatched: 14. From germline, CDR1 is KGHSH and CDR2 LQKENI. The CDR3 is made up of 17 amino acids. Here the CDR3 reads CASSPLDRIEGSSPLHF. The CDR3 DNA sequence: TGTGCCAGCTCACCTTTGGACAGGATCGAAGGAAGTTCACCCCTCCACTTT.

The chain joins TRBV5-1 to TRBJ2-1; 11 nucleotides agree with TRBD1. Germline V gene sequence: CDR1 SGHRS, CDR2 YFSETQ. This CDR3 contains 16 residues. Losses at the gene ends were 3 bases for V and 1 base for J; bases not matched to a gene: 3. CDR3 loop: CASSSGQGESYNEQFF. The CDR3 nucleotides read TGCGCCAGCAGCTCGGGACAGGGGGAGTCCTACAATGAGCAGTTCTTC.